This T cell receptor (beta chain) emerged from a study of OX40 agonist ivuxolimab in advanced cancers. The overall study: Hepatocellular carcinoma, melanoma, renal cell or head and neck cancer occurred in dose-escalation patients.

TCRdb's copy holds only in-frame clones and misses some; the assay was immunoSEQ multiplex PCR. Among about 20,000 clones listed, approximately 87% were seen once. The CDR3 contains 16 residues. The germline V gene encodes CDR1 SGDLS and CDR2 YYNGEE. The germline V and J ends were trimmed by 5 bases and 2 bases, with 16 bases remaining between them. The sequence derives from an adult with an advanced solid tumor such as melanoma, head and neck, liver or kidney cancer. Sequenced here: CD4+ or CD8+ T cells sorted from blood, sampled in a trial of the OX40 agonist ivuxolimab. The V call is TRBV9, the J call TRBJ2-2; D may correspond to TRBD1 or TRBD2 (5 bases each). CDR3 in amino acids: CASSIEGQGNTGELFF. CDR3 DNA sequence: TGTGCCAGCAGTATAGAGGGCCAGGGTAACACCGGGGAGCTGTTTTTT.